Listed below are T cell receptor beta chains from one sample, sequenced in a study of spatial heterogeneity in lung cancer. TCRdb used MiXCR to reprocess the 5' RACE reads, holding one entry per CDR3 protein. The sample lists 25,000 or so distinct CDR3 sequences, approximately 4.7% occurring once. Sequencing was performed on PBMCs, taken at surgery. The receptors shown here come from a male donor with early-stage non-small cell lung cancer. The conserved cysteine and the conserved F or W are not part of the CDR3 here.

>TRBJ1-1|TRBV29-1|10
STRTGDTEAF
>TRBJ2-7|TRBV5-1|11
ASSWDSTGEQY
>TRBJ2-5|TRBV27|13
ASSNKGLPEETQY
>TRBJ2-7|TRBV6-5|13
ASSTSGTGIHEQY
>TRBJ2-1|TRBV18|11
ASSPETGGEQF
>TRBJ2-5|TRBV24-1|11
ATSRPGGETQY
>TRBJ1-1|TRBV5-1|11
ASSLDRKLEAF
>TRBJ2-7|TRBV29-1|11
SVGSGIAYEQY
>TRBJ2-7|TRBV6-1|12
AKEGWGRNYEQY
>TRBJ1-5|TRBV6-1|11
ASSPQSNQPQH
>TRBJ1-2|TRBV28|11
ASSLYQVGAWT
>TRBJ2-7|TRBV25-1|12
ASSVREGAREQY
>TRBJ2-2|TRBV20-1|12
SAPDRATAGELF
>TRBJ2-3|TRBV6-6|12
ASSPLREADTQY
>TRBJ1-5|TRBV2|11
ASRSREDQPQH
>TRBJ1-5|TRBV28|9
ASSGNQPQH
>TRBJ2-5|TRBV29-1|10
SVPWGQETQY
>TRBJ1-1|TRBV4-2|13
ASSQPGTGPGEAF
>TRBJ2-3|TRBV29-1|12
SVELAGVTDTQY
>TRBJ2-3|TRBV5-1|15
ASSLEGTSGRTDTQY
>TRBJ2-5|TRBV3-1|11
ASSHRGGETQY
>TRBJ2-3|TRBV6-5|15
ASRGAGVAGTPDTQY
>TRBJ2-2|TRBV7-2|12
ASSPTYGTGELF
>TRBJ2-3|TRBV11-2|13
ASSSSGTSTDTQY
>TRBJ2-6|TRBV5-1|17
ASSLGGGAVGRGANVLT
>TRBJ2-6|TRBV7-9|12
ASTLGAGANVLT
>TRBJ2-1|TRBV6-5|14
ASSWTTSGRGYEQF
>TRBJ2-2|TRBV4-2|14
ASSPRLAGDTGELF
>TRBJ1-1|TRBV20-1|11
SADWQMNTEAF
>TRBJ2-5|TRBV5-1|10
ASSFSGETQY